This T cell receptor beta chain was profiled in a study of molecular identifiers for immune sequencing clone quantification. Study-wide points: Clone sizes that are highly expanded could be underestimated when identical TCR molecules share a barcode. Spiked Jurkat TCR RNA equivalent to one cell reportedly surfaced among about 1 million naive cells. Whereas clones above 20 RNA copies held under 1% of naive-cell molecules, they held over 98% of effector molecules.

Sequencing libraries of naive CD8 cells derived from about 20,000 to 1,000,000 sorted cells with 10%, 30% or 50% RNA. About this clonotype: The antigen is not known. This sequence may be a read error, since a much larger clone differs from it by one base.

TCRdb re-analysed the PCR reads in MiXCR, keeping a single row per CDR3 protein. Of a few hundred thousand distinct CDR3 sequences in the sample, roughly 24% were seen once. This TCR was recovered from a human donor in good health. Some libraries in this study had Jurkat cell RNA spiked in. The sequenced sample consisted of naive CD8+ T cells from blood, with Jurkat cell RNA spiked in. Subset denoted: FACS-sorted CD8+CD4-CCR7+CD45RA+ naive T cells.

CDR3 coding DNA: TGTGCCAGCCGCTTATTAGACACTAGCAATCAGCCCCAGCATTTT. Translation: CASRLLDTSNQPQHF. The chain combines TRBV7-2 with TRBJ1-5; D is unresolved. The CDR3 covers 15 residues. Germline-derived CDR1 and CDR2 are SGHTA and FQGNSA.